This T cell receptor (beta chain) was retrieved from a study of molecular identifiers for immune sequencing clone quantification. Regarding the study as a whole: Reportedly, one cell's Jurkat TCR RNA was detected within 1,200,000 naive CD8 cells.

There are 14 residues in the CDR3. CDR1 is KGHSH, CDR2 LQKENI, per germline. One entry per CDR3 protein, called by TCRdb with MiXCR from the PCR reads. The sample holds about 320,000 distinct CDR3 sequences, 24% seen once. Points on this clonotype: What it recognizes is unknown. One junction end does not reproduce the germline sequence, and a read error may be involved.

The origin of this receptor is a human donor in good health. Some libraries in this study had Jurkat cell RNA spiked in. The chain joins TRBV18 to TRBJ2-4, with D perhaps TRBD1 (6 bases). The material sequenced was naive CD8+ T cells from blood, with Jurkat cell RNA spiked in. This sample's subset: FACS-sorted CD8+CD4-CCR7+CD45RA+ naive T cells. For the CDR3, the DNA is TGTGCCAGCTCCCTGGGACGGGACAAATACATTCAGTACTTC. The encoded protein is CASSLGRDKYIQYF.